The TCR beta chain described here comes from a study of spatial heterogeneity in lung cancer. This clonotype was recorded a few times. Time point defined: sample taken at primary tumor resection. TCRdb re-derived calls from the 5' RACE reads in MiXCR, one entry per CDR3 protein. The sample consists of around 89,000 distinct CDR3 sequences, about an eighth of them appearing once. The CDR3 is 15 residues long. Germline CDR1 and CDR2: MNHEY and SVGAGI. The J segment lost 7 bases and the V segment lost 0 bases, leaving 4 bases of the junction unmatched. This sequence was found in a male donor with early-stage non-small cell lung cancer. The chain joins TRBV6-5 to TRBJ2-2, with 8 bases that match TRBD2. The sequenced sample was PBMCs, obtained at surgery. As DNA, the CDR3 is TGTGCCAGCAGTTACTCGGCGGGGGGCTTCGGGGAGCTGTTTTTT. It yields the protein CASSYSAGGFGELFF.